The next 15 T cell receptor beta chains were all read from a single sample in a study of T cell repertoires in cytomegalovirus infection. These receptors lack a known antigen. MiXCR, run by TCRdb on the reads, gives a single entry per CDR3 protein. The sample lists around 430,000 distinct CDR3 sequences; under 45% were seen once. The sequencing here drew on cultured PBMCs, taken from culture after CMV antigen stimulation. These receptor sequences come from a human donor in good health (CMV status not recorded). Some clones in this sample may be carry-over from other donors' samples.

This clonotype was recorded a few times. The chain joins TRBV11-2 to TRBJ2-1, with TRBD2 as a possible D gene (6 bases). This CDR3 has 17 residues. V was pared by 2 bases and J by 5 bases, with 19 bases between. Per germline, CDR1 SGHAT and CDR2 FQNNGV. The CDR3 loop reads CASSLKSPGLHHNEQFF. CDR3 coding DNA: TGTGCCAGCAGCTTAAAATCCCCGGGACTTCACCACAATGAGCAGTTCTTC.

The CDR3 reads CAISEPNQGNEQYF. DNA of the CDR3: TGTGCCATCAGTGAGCCCAACCAGGGAAACGAGCAGTACTTC. The chain has TRBV10-3 and TRBJ2-7; weak D call: TRBD1 (5 bases). Looked up from germline, CDR1 is ENHRY and CDR2 is SYGVKD. The V end was cut by 2 bases, the J end by 5 bases, with 13 bases between. This CDR3 is 14 amino acids long.

This rearrangement joins TRBV11-3 to TRBJ1-1; maybe TRBD1 (5 bases). Germline V gene lookup returns CDR1 SGHNT and CDR2 YENEEA. The CDR3 totals 13 residues. Trimming left V 5 bases short and J 10 bases short, with 17 bases between. CDR3 sequence reads: CASSPTLGGTAFF. In DNA, the CDR3 is TGTGCCAGCAGCCCAACGCTTGGGGGGACAGCTTTCTTT. The entire variable domain, with the rest obtained from reference TRBV11-3 and TRBJ1-1, is as follows: EAGVVQSPRYKIIEKKQPVAFWCNPISGHNTLYWYLQNLGQGPELLIRYENEEAVDDSQLPKDRFSAERLKGVDSTLKIQPAELGDSAVYLCASSPTLGGTAFFGQGTRLTVV.

The rearrangement uses TRBV7-2 and TRBJ1-4, with TRBD1 as a possible D gene (6 bases). The CDR3 loop spans 13 amino acids. From germline, CDR1 is SGHTA and CDR2 FQGNSA. V lost 5 bases and J lost 8, with 12 bases in between. Here the CDR3 DNA reads TGTGCCAGCAGCCGGGGGCCCGAAGAAAAACTGTTTTTT. This encodes CASSRGPEEKLFF. The full variable domain, completed using reference TRBV7-2 and TRBJ1-4, is GAGVSQSPSNKVTEKGKDVELRCDPISGHTALYWYRQSLGQGLEFLIYFQGNSAPDKSGLPSDRFSAERTGGSVSTLTIQRTQQEDSAVYLCASSRGPEEKLFFGSGTQLSVL.

In its sample, this clonotype was seen once. The rearrangement joins TRBV12-3 or TRBV12-4 to TRBJ1-5, with D unclear. Trimming removed 0 bases at V and 2 bases at J, with 14 bases between. The CDR3 totals 17 residues. The CDR3 loop is CASSLAGVAGGNQPQHF. The CDR3 DNA follows: TGTGCCAGCAGTTTAGCCGGGGTGGCCGGGGGCAATCAGCCCCAGCATTTT.

V and J are TRBV20-1 and TRBJ2-7, with 9 bases identical to TRBD2. Germline lookup yields CDR1 DFQATT and CDR2 SNEGSKA (reference sequence). The V and J ends lost 6 bases and 2 bases, in that order; junction bases with no gene match: 5. This CDR3 has 13 amino acids. The CDR3, as DNA: TGCAGTGCCAAGACTAGCGGAGCCTACGAGCAGTACTTC. Protein sequence: CSAKTSGAYEQYF.

This chain connects TRBV7-2 to TRBJ2-1; possible D gene TRBD1, 5 bases. V lost 5 bases and J lost 3, with 14 bases in between. CDR3 length equals 15 residues. Germline-derived CDR1 and CDR2 are SGHTA and FQGNSA. In nucleotides, the CDR3 is TGTGCCAGCAGCCCCTTCCAGGGTTACTACAATGAGCAGTTCTTC. Translation gives CASSPFQGYYNEQFF.

The chain carries TRBV7-2 and TRBJ2-5; 8 positions match TRBD1. The germline gives CDR1 SGHTA, CDR2 FQGNSA. This CDR3 spans 15 amino acids. V was clipped by 0 bases and J by 10 bases; unmatched bases: 10. The CDR3 is CASSLAETGVLGQYF. CDR3 coding DNA: TGTGCCAGCAGCTTAGCAGAGACAGGGGTACTGGGCCAGTACTTC.

This clonotype was seen repeatedly, ten times or more. V gene TRBV7-9 combines with J gene TRBJ1-4, with D unresolved. Germline values: CDR1 SEHNR, CDR2 FQNEAQ (reference sequence). This CDR3 contains 15 residues. The ends were cut back, 1 base at V and 8 bases at J, with 14 bases in the middle. CDR3 protein: CASSLEGELKEKLFF. CDR3 sequence (DNA): TGTGCCAGCAGCTTAGAGGGAGAATTAAAGGAAAAACTGTTTTTT.

This clonotype occurred a few times. The V gene is TRBV7-2, the J gene TRBJ1-4; D possibly corresponds to TRBD1 (5 bases). The V gene lost 1 base and the J gene lost 2 bases, with 8 bases spanning the gap. Germline CDR1 SGHTA, CDR2 FQGNSA. CDR3 length: 15 amino acids. The CDR3 is CASSLVRGTNEKLFF. The CDR3 bases are TGTGCCAGCAGCTTAGTCCGGGGGACTAATGAAAAACTGTTTTTT.

This rearrangement joins TRBV12-5 to TRBJ2-5; D tentatively fits TRBD1 or TRBD2 (5 bases each). Between the trimmed V and J ends, which lost 0 bases and 4 bases, there was a span of 15 bases. Per the germline V gene, CDR1 is LGHNT and CDR2 is FRNRAP. The CDR3 runs 16 residues. DNA of the CDR3: TGTGCTAGTGGTTTGGTACGAAGCTTTGGGGGAGAGACCCAGTACTTC. This translates into CASGLVRSFGGETQYF.

CDR3 nucleotides: TGTGCTACCGCCGGGACTAGCGGGAGGGCCGAGTCCTACAATGAGCAGTTCTTC. Translating gives CATAGTSGRAESYNEQFF. The chain carries TRBV7-9 and TRBJ2-1, with 16 bases fitting TRBD2. This CDR3 is 18 amino acids long. The germline CDR1 and CDR2 sequences are SEHNR and FQNEAQ (reference sequence).

Here the CDR3 DNA reads TGTGCCACTTCGGGACAGCCGAACACCGGGGAGCTGTTTTTT. This translates into CATSGQPNTGELFF. V gene TRBV27 combines with J gene TRBJ2-2; 7 bases match TRBD1. The ends lost 10 bases at V and 0 bases at J; junction bases unmatched: 5. This CDR3 spans 14 amino acids. Germline V gene lookup returns CDR1 MNHEY and CDR2 SMNVEV (reference sequence).

This chain links TRBV18 with TRBJ2-5; 7 bases map to TRBD1. Germline-derived CDR1 and CDR2 are KGHSH and LQKENI. CDR3 length: 18 amino acids. With 4 bases clipped from V and 2 bases from J, the junction kept 16 bases outside the gene matches. CDR3 DNA: TGTGCCAGCTCACACCGTGGCGCACAGGGGTTTTTACAAGAGACCCAGTACTTC. This encodes CASSHRGAQGFLQETQYF.

The chain combines TRBV6-2 or TRBV6-3 with TRBJ2-7; 11 positions match TRBD1. CDR1 is MNHEY and CDR2 is SVGEGT in the germline V gene. The junction had 7 bases not matched to a gene; V was cut back by 6 bases and J by 3 bases. CDR3 size: 15 residues. The CDR3 loop is CASSRPGQGVYEQYF. CDR3 sequence (DNA): TGTGCCAGCAGCCGCCCGGGACAGGGGGTCTACGAGCAGTACTTC.